This TCR beta chain stems from a study of blood T cell repertoires in COVID-19. Study as a whole: T cells, B-cell-depleted T cells, or PBMCs supplied cDNA or gDNA.

Data came from immunoSEQ multiplex PCR; TCRdb stores just in-frame clones and leaves some out. This sample yields under 200,000 clones, of which roughly 86% are seen a single time; 5.5% to 7% belongs to the top ten. Germline assignment: CDR1 LNHDA and CDR2 SQIVND (reference sequence). The V segment lost 5 bases and the J segment 7 bases; nucleotides outside the gene matches: 11. The CDR3 consists of 15 residues. The table lists this clone with a few counts. The sequenced sample was peripheral blood. This clonotype was sampled from a man aged 45 to 65 with active or convalescent COVID-19. The gene calls are TRBV19 and TRBJ1-2; TRBD1 matches at 9 bases. The CDR3 DNA sequence: TGTGCCAGTAGTCTGAGGGGGGGACAGGGTTTTGGCTACACCTTC. Translated, it gives CASSLRGGQGFGYTF. The full variable domain, rest sourced from reference TRBV19 and TRBJ1-2, is DGGITQSPKYLFRKEGQNVTLSCEQNLNHDAMYWYRQDPGQGLRLIYYSQIVNDFQKGDIAEGYSVSREKKESFPLTVTSAQKNPTAFYLCASSLRGGQGFGYTFGSGTRLTVV.